These T cell receptor beta chains were read from a single sample in a study of radiation and T cells in renal cell carcinoma. Assay used: immunoSEQ multiplex PCR; TCRdb lists only in-frame clones, some missing. Here the sample spans roughly 130,000 clones, roughly four fifths being singletons. This material consisted of blood, taken from a patient whose treatment included radiotherapy and nephrectomy. The receptors come from a woman in her sixties with renal cell carcinoma. Both conserved end residues are part of each CDR3. The order of the fields is CDR3 protein, CDR3 DNA, J gene, clone size, V gene, D gene. D genes are given only for firm matches. Clone sizes are given selectively: once, few, many, or a class where the clone is expanded.

CASSPRGAGNTIYF,TGTGCCAGCAGCCCTAGGGGCGCCGGAAACACCATATATTTT,TRBJ1-3,NA,TRBV6-5,NA
CSVGRGPSGTEAFF,TGCAGCGTTGGAAGAGGGCCGTCCGGCACTGAAGCTTTCTTT,TRBJ1-1,NA,TRBV29-1,NA
CASSQVRTGGETNEQFF,TGTGCCAGCAGCCAAGTAAGAACGGGGGGTGAGACCAATGAGCAGTTCTTC,TRBJ2-1,NA,TRBV4-2,TRBD2
CASSLFGNTEAFF,TGTGCCAGCAGTTTGTTCGGGAACACTGAAGCTTTCTTT,TRBJ1-1,NA,TRBV27,NA
CATSRVGLTGNTGELFF,TGTGCCACCAGCAGAGTAGGGTTGACAGGGAACACCGGGGAACTGTTTTTT,TRBJ2-2,once,TRBV15,TRBD1
CASSVRANNEQFF,TGTGCCAGCAGTGTTCGAGCGAACAATGAGCAGTTCTTC,TRBJ2-1,few,TRBV2,NA
CASSPRGISSYEQYF,TGTGCCAGCAGTCCCCGGGGCATTAGCTCCTACGAGCAGTACTTC,TRBJ2-7,NA,TRBV6-5,NA
CASTPGSGNQPQHF,TGTGCCAGTACCCCAGGGAGTGGCAATCAGCCCCAGCATTTT,TRBJ1-5,NA,TRBV19,NA
CASSVSRESNQPQHF,TGTGCCAGCAGTGTTTCCCGGGAAAGCAATCAGCCCCAGCATTTT,TRBJ1-5,once,TRBV2,NA
CASSKPGQGVGNYEQYF,TGTGCCAGCAGCAAGCCGGGACAGGGGGTGGGGAACTACGAGCAGTACTTC,TRBJ2-7,NA,TRBV2,TRBD1
CATSRAGVGSPLHF,TGTGCCACCAGCAGAGCCGGGGTCGGGTCACCCCTCCACTTT,TRBJ1-6,NA,TRBV15,NA
CASSIQGANTGELFF,TGTGCCAGTAGTATTCAGGGGGCGAACACCGGGGAGCTGTTTTTT,TRBJ2-2,NA,TRBV19,TRBD1
CASSSPIEPETQYF,TGCGCCAGCAGCTCACCCATAGAACCAGAGACCCAGTACTTC,TRBJ2-5,NA,TRBV5-1,NA
CASRGEGLGNQPQHF,TGTGCCAGCAGGGGTGAGGGGTTGGGCAATCAGCCCCAGCATTTT,TRBJ1-5,NA,TRBV2,NA
CASTFTDRGEQYF,TGTGCCAGCACCTTCACAGACCGGGGCGAGCAGTACTTC,TRBJ2-7,NA,TRBV6-5,NA
CASSLEASEQFF,TGTGCCAGCAGCTTAGAGGCGTCTGAGCAGTTCTTC,TRBJ2-1,NA,TRBV7-9,NA
CASSGPGNEQYF,TGTGCCAGCAGCGGTCCAGGAAACGAGCAGTACTTC,TRBJ2-7,NA,TRBV9,NA
CAISQGQGANQPQHF,TGTGCCATCAGCCAGGGACAGGGCGCAAATCAGCCCCAGCATTTT,TRBJ1-5,NA,TRBV10-3,TRBD1
CASSLTDYEQYF,TGTGCCAGCAGCCTAACAGATTACGAGCAGTACTTC,TRBJ2-7,NA,TRBV5-6,NA
CASSLSGITGYEQYF,TGTGCCAGCAGTTTATCTGGGATTACTGGCTACGAGCAGTACTTC,TRBJ2-7,NA,TRBV27,NA
CAWSVPRSSGNTIYF,TGTGCCTGGAGTGTACCCAGGAGCTCTGGAAACACCATATATTTT,TRBJ1-3,NA,TRBV30,NA
CASSVAEGIQQYF,TGTGCCAGCAGCGTAGCTGAGGGAATTCAGCAGTACTTC,TRBJ2-7,NA,TRBV9,NA
CASSSQRGGYGYTF,TGTGCCAGCAGCTCCCAGAGGGGGGGCTATGGCTACACCTTC,TRBJ1-2,NA,TRBV7-9,NA
CASSLQGYNEQFF,TGTGCCAGCAGCTTACAGGGGTACAATGAGCAGTTCTTC,TRBJ2-1,NA,TRBV5-8,TRBD1
CASTAAGAYEQYF,TGTGCCAGCACCGCGGCAGGGGCCTACGAGCAGTACTTC,TRBJ2-7,NA,TRBV7-9,NA
CASSLVAGASYNEQFF,TGTGCCAGCAGCTTAGTGGCGGGAGCCTCCTACAATGAGCAGTTCTTC,TRBJ2-1,NA,TRBV7-3,TRBD2
CASSQFFVTGGSGELFF,TGTGCCAGCAGCCAATTTTTCGTGACAGGGGGGTCCGGGGAGCTGTTTTTT,TRBJ2-2,NA,TRBV4-2,TRBD1
CASSVVFGNTDTQYF,TGTGCCAGCAGCGTAGTGTTTGGGAACACAGATACGCAGTATTTT,TRBJ2-3,NA,TRBV9,NA
CASSQEPDRGTPRKAFF,TGCGCCAGCAGCCAAGAGCCCGACAGGGGTACGCCGCGGAAAGCTTTCTTT,TRBJ1-1,NA,TRBV4-1,TRBD1
CASSLVPGGNQPQHF,TGTGCCAGCAGCTTAGTCCCCGGGGGGAATCAGCCCCAGCATTTT,TRBJ1-5,NA,TRBV7-2,NA
CASSQDPDSNQPQHF,TGCGCCAGCAGCCAAGACCCAGATAGCAATCAGCCCCAGCATTTT,TRBJ1-5,NA,TRBV4-1,NA
CASSTNRDGNYGYTF,TGTGCCAGTAGTACAAACAGGGACGGTAACTATGGCTACACCTTC,TRBJ1-2,NA,TRBV19,NA
CASSQTGSRETQYF,TGTGCCAGCAGTCAGACAGGGAGTAGAGAGACCCAGTACTTC,TRBJ2-5,NA,TRBV6-1,TRBD1
CASSLTGSGATNEKLFF,TGTGCCAGCAGTCTGACAGGGAGTGGAGCAACTAATGAAAAACTGTTTTTT,TRBJ1-4,NA,TRBV27,TRBD1
CASSQQGLYGYTF,TGTGCCAGCTCTCAACAGGGATTGTATGGCTACACCTTC,TRBJ1-2,NA,TRBV18,NA
CASSIDLGRVGMNTEAFF,TGTGCCAGTAGTATAGATCTTGGAAGGGTGGGCATGAACACTGAAGCTTTCTTT,TRBJ1-1,NA,TRBV19,NA
CASSQELAGGYNEQFF,TGCGCCAGCAGCCAAGAACTAGCGGGAGGGTACAATGAGCAGTTCTTC,TRBJ2-1,NA,TRBV4-3,TRBD2
CASKKREMNTEAFF,TGTGCCAGCAAGAAGAGGGAAATGAACACTGAAGCTTTCTTT,TRBJ1-1,NA,TRBV2,NA
CASRGLAGGTGELFF,TGTGCCAGCAGAGGACTAGCGGGAGGGACCGGGGAGCTGTTTTTT,TRBJ2-2,NA,TRBV6-1,TRBD2
CASSLDRVGNEQFF,TGCGCCAGCAGCCTGGACAGGGTGGGTAATGAGCAGTTCTTC,TRBJ2-1,NA,TRBV4-3,TRBD1
CTSSQVLLRGDQPQHF,TGCACCAGCAGCCAAGTTCTACTAAGGGGGGATCAGCCCCAGCATTTT,TRBJ1-5,NA,TRBV1,NA
CASSTGTRGIYEQYF,TGTGCCAGCTCGACCGGGACTAGGGGGATTTACGAGCAGTACTTC,TRBJ2-7,once,TRBV19,TRBD2
CASRNRGKDNEQFF,TGTGCCAGCAGGAACAGGGGAAAGGACAATGAGCAGTTCTTC,TRBJ2-1,NA,TRBV2,TRBD1
CASSYYGNEQFF,TGTGCCAGCAGCTATTATGGGAATGAGCAGTTCTTC,TRBJ2-1,NA,TRBV7-3,NA
CASSPETPLVADTQYF,TGCGCCAGCAGCCCCGAGACTCCACTTGTCGCAGATACGCAGTATTTT,TRBJ2-3,NA,TRBV10-2,NA
CASSMDRVDYGYTF,TGTGCCAGCAGCATGGACAGGGTAGACTATGGCTACACCTTC,TRBJ1-2,NA,TRBV5-6,TRBD1
CASSQDLTDLDRYDEQFF,TGTGCCAGCAGCCAAGATCTTACGGACCTGGACCGTTACGATGAGCAGTTCTTC,TRBJ2-1,NA,TRBV4-2,NA
CASRPMGAPTRAFF,TGTGCCAGCAGACCCATGGGGGCTCCCACCAGGGCTTTCTTT,TRBJ1-1,NA,TRBV7-2,NA